These T cell receptor beta chains were read from a single sample in a study of Ad26.COV2.S vaccination and SARS-CoV-2 variants. Some clones are missing from TCRdb's copy, which holds only in-frame ones; the method was immunoSEQ multiplex PCR. Of about 280,000 clones in the sample, over 75% are singletons; the top ten hold roughly 3.5%. Source: peripheral blood, taken in a trial of Ad26.COV2.S vaccine versus placebo. The receptors were gathered from a person aged 18-65 years who received the Ad26.COV2.S COVID-19 vaccine or a placebo. Both conserved end residues are part of each CDR3. The order of the fields is CDR3 length, V gene, clone size, J gene, D gene, CDR3 DNA, CDR3 protein. The D gene is left open where the match is weak. The listing skips clone size in some rows; elsewhere it reads once, few, many or a size class.

length: 14; V: TRBV19; size: NA; J: TRBJ1-2; D: NA; DNA: TGTGCCAGTAGTACGCAGACCCTTAACTATGGCTACACCTTC; CDR3: CASSTQTLNYGYTF
length: 16; V: TRBV3-1/TRBV3-2; size: once; J: TRBJ2-2; D: NA; DNA: TGTGCCAGCAGCCAATTCAACGGGAGGAACACCGGGGAGCTGTTTTTT; CDR3: CASSQFNGRNTGELFF
length: 13; V: TRBV5-4; size: NA; J: TRBJ1-2; D: NA; DNA: TGTGCCAGCAGCTTAGACAGCAACTATGGCTACACCTTC; CDR3: CASSLDSNYGYTF
length: 12; V: TRBV30; size: NA; J: TRBJ2-2; D: NA; DNA: TGTGCCTGGAACCACAACACCGGGGAGCTGTTTTTT; CDR3: CAWNHNTGELFF
length: 14; V: TRBV5-1; size: NA; J: TRBJ1-1; D: NA; DNA: TGCGCCAGCAGCTTGGTACAGTTGAACACTGAAGCTTTCTTT; CDR3: CASSLVQLNTEAFF
length: 14; V: TRBV9; size: NA; J: TRBJ1-1; D: NA; DNA: TGTGCCAGCAGCGAAGGCAGCTTGAACACTGAAGCTTTCTTT; CDR3: CASSEGSLNTEAFF
length: 15; V: TRBV7-3; size: NA; J: TRBJ2-1; D: NA; DNA: TGTGCCAGCAGCTTGGGGACAAGGGAATACAATGAGCAGTTCTTC; CDR3: CASSLGTREYNEQFF
length: 13; V: TRBV5-1; size: once; J: TRBJ2-4; D: NA; DNA: TGCGCCAGCAGCTTGGCAGGGGTCAACATTCAGTACTTC; CDR3: CASSLAGVNIQYF
length: 11; V: TRBV19; size: NA; J: TRBJ2-3; D: NA; DNA: TGTGCCAGTACCTTGGGAGGACCGCGAAGTTTT; CDR3: CASTLGGPRSF
length: 15; V: TRBV5-1; size: NA; J: TRBJ2-1; D: NA; DNA: TGCGCCAGCAGCTCCCCGGACTACTCCTACAATGAGCAGTTCTTC; CDR3: CASSSPDYSYNEQFF
length: 15; V: TRBV28; size: NA; J: TRBJ1-2; D: TRBD1; DNA: TGTGCCAGCAGTTTAGGACAGGTTTTTAACTATGGCTACACCTTC; CDR3: CASSLGQVFNYGYTF
length: 15; V: TRBV6-6; size: NA; J: TRBJ1-3; D: NA; DNA: TGTGCCACCCACGGGGAGGGGCTCGGAGGAAACACCATATATTTT; CDR3: CATHGEGLGGNTIYF